The 20 T cell receptor beta chains presented below share a single source sample, sequenced in a study of control samples from healthy donors and cancer patients. The table came from immunoSEQ multiplex PCR; TCRdb's copy has only in-frame clones and leaves some out. This repertoire shows around 79,000 clones, under 95% found once; its top ten account for 1.3%. The material sequenced was PBMCs. These receptors were taken from a woman aged 40-49 years with lung cancer.

The chain joins TRBV11-2 to TRBJ2-1, with unresolved D. Trimming shortened V by 4 bases and J by 10 bases, and 20 bases separated the two germline ends. The CDR3 extends over 15 amino acids. Germline V lookup: CDR1 SGHAT, CDR2 FQNNGV. This CDR3 is CASSSPFGHPGEQFF. DNA of the CDR3: TGTGCCAGCAGCTCCCCCTTTGGCCACCCGGGCGAGCAGTTCTTC. The complete variable domain, with remaining parts taken from reference TRBV11-2 and TRBJ2-1, reads EAGVAQSPRYKIIEKRQSVAFWCNPISGHATLYWYQQILGQGPKLLIQFQNNGVVDDSQLPKDRFSAERLKGVDSTLKIQPAKLEDSAVYLCASSSPFGHPGEQFFGPGTRLTVL.

The chain is built from TRBV1 and TRBJ2-6. TRBV1 is a known pseudogene. The CDR3 loop spans 18 amino acids. The CDR3 sequence is CTSSTVRLCTNRANVLTF. CDR3 in DNA: TGCACCAGCAGCACTGTTCGTTTGTGCACAAATCGGGCCAACGTCCTGACTTTC.

The chain combines TRBV4-1 with TRBJ2-3; weak D call: TRBD2 (6 bases). V lost 0 bases and J lost 2, with 12 bases in between. From germline, CDR1 is MGHRA and CDR2 YSYEKL. This CDR3 has 16 amino acids. The CDR3 region is CASSQDQRVTTDTQYF. The CDR3 region has the DNA TGCGCCAGCAGCCAAGATCAGCGGGTTACCACAGATACGCAGTATTTT.

This chain uses TRBV7-9 with TRBJ2-1; 12 nucleotides line up with TRBD2. V lost 1 base to trimming and J lost 7 bases; unmatched junction nucleotides: 5. CDR3 length: 16 residues. Germline V gene lookup returns CDR1 SEHNR and CDR2 FQNEAQ (reference sequence). The CDR3 here is CASSLEVTSGGNEQFF. CDR3 coding DNA: TGTGCCAGCAGCTTAGAAGTGACTAGCGGGGGTAATGAGCAGTTCTTC.

This chain links TRBV7-9 with TRBJ2-7; D is ambiguous. The V end lost 2 bases, the J end lost 6 bases, and 8 bases lay between the germline ends. The CDR3 spans 12 residues. CDR1 SEHNR and CDR2 FQNEAQ come from the germline V gene (reference sequence). The CDR3 region has the DNA TGTGCCAGCAGCTTAAAAATGGGCGAGCAGTACTTC. Translated: CASSLKMGEQYF.

The chain employs TRBV11-1 and TRBJ2-5; TRBD1 matches at 8 bases. Trimming removed 5 bases from V and 2 bases from J; junction bases left unmatched: 4. CDR3 length equals 14 residues. Germline V gives CDR1 SGHAT, CDR2 FQDESV (reference sequence). Here the CDR3 reads CASSARDRQETQYF. CDR3 coding DNA: TGTGCCAGCAGCGCGCGGGACAGGCAAGAGACCCAGTACTTC.

The V gene is TRBV28, the J gene TRBJ2-1, with D perhaps TRBD2 (7 bases). The CDR3 extends over 16 amino acids. The V end was cut by 3 bases, the J end by 0 bases, with 12 bases between. The germline gives CDR1 MDHEN, CDR2 SYDVKM. CDR3 sequence: CASSFNGGPSYNEQFF. The CDR3 DNA reads as TGTGCCAGCAGTTTCAACGGGGGGCCCTCCTACAATGAGCAGTTCTTC.

The chain recombines TRBV21-1 with TRBJ2-1; the DNA was not used to check the table's D call, TRBD2. TRBV21-1 is labeled a pseudogene. The CDR3 totals 13 residues. CDR3 protein: CASSKDHGGEGFF. The CDR3, as DNA: TGTGCCAGCAGCAAAGATCATGGGGGGGAAGGGTTCTTC.

J is TRBJ2-5 and V is TRBV6-6; no definite D call. The CDR3 consists of 12 residues. The germline V gene has CDR1 MNHNY and CDR2 SVGAGI (reference sequence). With 0 bases removed from V and 5 bases from J, the gap between germline ends came to 4 bases. The CDR3 reads CASSYSTETQYF. DNA for the CDR3: TGTGCCAGCAGTTACTCGACTGAGACCCAGTACTTC.

CDR3 protein: CASSLVRVTEAFF. The CDR3 DNA sequence: TGCGCCAGCAGCTTGGTCAGGGTTACTGAAGCTTTCTTT. This chain links TRBV5-1 with TRBJ1-1; D may be TRBD1 (5 bases). The CDR3 totals 13 residues. Germline V gene lookup returns CDR1 SGHRS and CDR2 YFSETQ. The V end lost 0 bases, the J end lost 5 bases, and 8 bases lay between the germline ends.

This rearrangement joins TRBV7-8 to TRBJ2-2; D unclear. Germline V gene data show CDR1 as SGHVS and CDR2 as FQNEAQ. V shed 11 bases and J shed 4 bases, with 11 bases lying between them. The CDR3 length is 12 residues. The CDR3 reads CAQTVVTGELFF. The CDR3, as DNA: TGTGCCCAGACGGTCGTCACCGGGGAGCTGTTTTTT.

The genes are TRBV29-1 and TRBJ1-1, with D unresolved. This CDR3 region has 11 residues. Germline lookup yields CDR1 SQVTM and CDR2 ANQGSEA. V lost 6 bases to trimming and J lost 7 bases, with 12 bases between them. CDR3 protein: CSVGNAYEAFF. CDR3 in DNA: TGCAGCGTGGGGAATGCCTATGAAGCTTTCTTT.

The genes are TRBV4-1 and TRBJ1-1; 8 bases match TRBD1. There are 16 residues in the CDR3. Germline V lookup: CDR1 MGHRA, CDR2 YSYEKL. Trimming cost V 4 bases and J 0 bases; bases outside gene matches: 7. The CDR3 sequence is CASSPWDRIMNTEAFF. Here the CDR3 DNA reads TGCGCCAGCAGCCCGTGGGACAGGATAATGAACACTGAAGCTTTCTTT.

This chain joins TRBV6-6 and TRBJ1-5; D call uncertain. CDR3 length equals 15 residues. CDR1 and CDR2 from the germline V gene are MNHNY and SVGAGI (reference sequence). Trimming stripped 5 bases from V and 7 bases from J, with 18 bases between. The CDR3 region is CASSDPSQLRQPQHF. For the CDR3, the DNA is TGTGCCAGCAGTGATCCGTCCCAGCTCAGACAGCCCCAGCATTTT.

The chain recombines TRBV4-1 with TRBJ1-1; 8 bases agree with TRBD1. The CDR3 sequence is 18 residues long. Germline V gene data show CDR1 as MGHRA and CDR2 as YSYEKL. After removal of 7 bases from V and 0 bases from J, the junction contained 16 bases not matched to a gene. For the CDR3, the DNA is TGCGCCAGCAACCCCTCTCTAGGACAGGGCCTCATGAACACTGAAGCTTTCTTT. It encodes CASNPSLGQGLMNTEAFF.

The rearrangement joins TRBV9 to TRBJ2-3; tentative D call: TRBD2 (6 bases). Germline V CDR1 and CDR2: SGDLS, YYNGEE. Trimming removed 6 bases from V and 6 bases from J, with 20 bases in between. The CDR3 length is 15 residues. CDR3 sequence: CASTLNPGGPDTQYF. The CDR3 bases are TGTGCCAGCACCCTAAATCCCGGGGGACCTGATACGCAGTATTTT.

The chain couples TRBV10-1 to TRBJ2-1, with 13 positions matching TRBD2. This CDR3 contains 15 residues. After removal of 0 bases from V and 7 bases from J, the junction contained 0 bases not matched to a gene. Per germline, CDR1 WNHNN and CDR2 SYGVQD (reference sequence). The CDR3 sequence: CASSESTSGGNEQFF. In nucleotides, the CDR3 is TGCGCCAGCAGTGAGTCGACTAGCGGGGGGAATGAGCAGTTCTTC.

This rearrangement joins TRBV12-3 or TRBV12-4 to TRBJ2-1; D is unclear. The CDR3 loop spans 13 amino acids. V was pared by 5 bases and J by 0 bases, with 5 bases between. This chain's CDR3 is CASSMSSYNEQFF. CDR3 DNA sequence: TGTGCCAGCAGTATGAGCTCCTACAATGAGCAGTTCTTC.

The chain employs TRBV7-6 and TRBJ2-3; 15 nucleotides agree with TRBD2. V gave up 5 bases and J gave up 5 bases; unmatched junction bases: 8. The CDR3 spans 17 residues. Germline V gene data show CDR1 as SGHVS and CDR2 as FNYEAQ. The chain's CDR3 is CASSPGLAGGGEDTQYF. In DNA form, the CDR3 reads TGTGCCAGCAGCCCGGGACTAGCGGGGGGCGGGGAAGATACGCAGTATTTT.

The genes are TRBV6-5 and TRBJ2-1, with 8 bases that match TRBD2. Unmatched junction bases numbered 11, after V lost 8 bases and J lost 5 bases. CDR1 is MNHEY, CDR2 SVGAGI, per germline. This CDR3 contains 15 residues. The CDR3 nucleotides read TGTGCCAGCGGTCAAATAGCGGGGTGGAACAATGAGCAGTTCTTC. Its protein product is CASGQIAGWNNEQFF.